The 20 T cell receptor beta chains listed next were all sequenced from one sample in a study of metastatic and nonmetastatic thyroid tumors. Every patient underwent thyroid surgery untreated. TCRdb reanalyzed the PCR reads with MiXCR. The table records about 5,900 clones, 34% of them present only once. The sample taken for sequencing was adjacent normal tissue. All receptors come from a male donor with papillary thyroid cancer or a benign thyroid nodule (not recorded which). Some clones in this sample may be carry-over from other donors' samples.

This clone was counted between two and nine times. The gene calls are TRBV20-1 and TRBJ2-7; D assignment may be TRBD1 or TRBD2 (5 bases each). Trimming shortened V by 0 bases and J by 6 bases, and 15 bases separated the two germline ends. The CDR3 spans 14 residues. The germline gives CDR1 DFQATT, CDR2 SNEGSKA (reference sequence). CDR3 in DNA: TGCAGTGCTAGAGATACCCTAGGGGAGCTCGAGCAGTACTTC. It encodes CSARDTLGELEQYF.

This chain uses TRBV12-5 with TRBJ1-1, with 7 bases matching TRBD1. The CDR3 runs to 17 residues. In germline, CDR1 is LGHNT, CDR2 FRNRAP. V was pared by 4 bases and J by 0 bases, with 11 bases of the junction left unmatched. CDR3: CASGSLTVDRMNTEAFF. The CDR3 DNA follows: TGTGCTAGTGGTTCCTTGACAGTGGACAGGATGAACACTGAAGCTTTCTTT.

The J gene is TRBJ1-1, the V gene TRBV5-1; 8 nucleotides agree with TRBD1. Germline V gene data show CDR1 as SGHRS and CDR2 as YFSETQ. The CDR3 length is 13 residues. V dropped 7 bases and J dropped 4; count of bases not matched to a gene: 6. The CDR3 region has the DNA TGCGCCAGCTGGGGACAGGATGGCACTGAAGCTTTCTTT. Its protein is CASWGQDGTEAFF.

The sample holds a few counts of this clone. The chain couples TRBV2 to TRBJ1-6, with 7 nucleotides matching TRBD1. J gave up 7 bases and V 8 bases, and 5 bases lay outside the gene matches. Germline CDR1 is SNHLY and CDR2 is FYNNEI. This CDR3 has 13 residues. The CDR3 bases are TGTGCCAGCCTGGGACAGACAAATTCACCCCTCCACTTT. This codes for CASLGQTNSPLHF.

The J gene is TRBJ1-2, the V gene TRBV5-1, with a weak D call TRBD1 (5 bases). The CDR3 has 15 amino acids. V dropped 3 bases and J dropped 7 bases, with 19 bases sitting between them. Germline V gene sequence: CDR1 SGHRS, CDR2 YFSETQ. In nucleotides, the CDR3 is TGCGCCAGCAGCTCCCTAGATGCGGGGGTGAGTGGCTACACCTTC. It translates to CASSSLDAGVSGYTF.

This chain links TRBV13 with TRBJ2-2; D is undetermined. Per the germline V gene, CDR1 is PRHDT and CDR2 is FYEKMQ (reference sequence). V lost 5 bases and J lost 5, with 15 bases in between. This CDR3 is 15 amino acids long. This CDR3 is CASSPRSWLTGELFF. The CDR3 DNA reads TGTGCCAGCAGCCCCAGAAGTTGGTTGACCGGGGAGCTGTTTTTT.

The chain employs TRBV3-1 and TRBJ1-3; 7 nucleotides match TRBD1. CDR3 length: 15 amino acids. Per germline, CDR1 LGHDT and CDR2 YNNKEL (reference sequence). J was trimmed by 2 bases and V by 4 bases; bases with no gene match: 5. CDR3 in DNA: TGTGCCAGCAGCCCTCGACAGGGCACTGGAAACACCATATATTTT. Amino acid sequence: CASSPRQGTGNTIYF.

This clone was detected only once. This chain joins TRBV11-3 and TRBJ2-2; D is ambiguous. Germline V lookup: CDR1 SGHNT, CDR2 YENEEA. The germline V and J ends were trimmed by 5 bases and 0 bases, with 10 bases remaining between them. The CDR3 consists of 15 residues. The CDR3 reads CASSPVVSNTGELFF. The CDR3 nucleotides are TGTGCCAGCAGCCCGGTGGTATCGAACACCGGGGAGCTGTTTTTT.

By sample share, this clone is medium-sized. This chain connects TRBV5-5 to TRBJ2-7, with a weak D call TRBD2 (6 bases). V was pared by 6 bases and J by 0 bases, with 13 bases between. CDR1 is SGHKS, CDR2 YYEKEE, per germline (reference sequence). The CDR3 totals 14 residues. DNA of the CDR3: TGTGCCAGCAATACGGGGGTTTTCTCCTACGAGCAGTACTTC. Protein sequence: CASNTGVFSYEQYF.

This chain links TRBV20-1 with TRBJ2-7; TRBD2 agrees at 14 bases. The CDR3 consists of 14 residues. V shed 5 bases and J 6 bases; nucleotides not matched to a gene: 6. Germline CDR1 reads DFQATT; CDR2 reads SNEGSKA (reference sequence). The CDR3 reads CSAFKGLAGVEQYF. As DNA, the CDR3 is TGCAGTGCTTTCAAGGGACTAGCGGGAGTCGAGCAGTACTTC.

The chain has TRBV6-1 and TRBJ2-2; 10 bases map to TRBD1. Germline CDR1 reads MNHNS; CDR2 reads SASEGT. The length of the CDR3 is 15 residues. Trimming took 6 bases from V and 0 from J; bases not matched to a gene: 1. CDR3 in DNA: TGTGCCAGCAGAGGACAGGGGGCGAACACCGGGGAGCTGTTTTTT. Residues: CASRGQGANTGELFF.

The chain has TRBV28 and TRBJ1-1, with a weak D call TRBD1 (5 bases). Germline CDR1 reads MDHEN; CDR2 reads SYDVKM. This CDR3 contains 14 residues. V dropped 3 bases and J dropped 1 base, with 9 bases sitting between them. CDR3 sequence (DNA): TGTGCCAGCAGTTTCCCTGGGACGAACACTGAAGCTTTCTTT. Translated: CASSFPGTNTEAFF.

This clone turned up a few times. This chain connects TRBV11-2 to TRBJ2-1; D tentatively fits TRBD1 or TRBD2 (6 bases each). Germline-derived CDR1 and CDR2 are SGHAT and FQNNGV. This CDR3 region has 15 residues. Between the trimmed V and J ends, which lost 5 bases and 5 bases, there was a span of 16 bases. The CDR3 protein is CASSRLGGGHNEQFF. Written as DNA, the CDR3 is TGTGCCAGCAGCCGGTTGGGGGGCGGCCACAATGAGCAGTTCTTC.

The chain is built from TRBV2 and TRBJ1-1; D is uncertain. The V gene's germline CDR1 is SNHLY and CDR2 FYNNEI. V dropped 1 base and J dropped 1 base, with 4 bases sitting between them. This CDR3 region has 13 residues. CDR3 DNA: TGTGCCAGCAGTGAAGGTGAGAACACTGAAGCTTTCTTT. Its protein product is CASSEGENTEAFF.

The chain is built from TRBV20-1 and TRBJ1-1; D gene unclear. Looked up from germline, CDR1 is DFQATT and CDR2 is SNEGSKA (reference sequence). Trimming shortened V by 3 bases and J by 1 base, and 6 bases separated the two germline ends. The CDR3 spans 12 residues. Here the CDR3 reads CSASEPNTEAFF. In nucleotides, the CDR3 is TGCAGTGCTAGTGAGCCGAACACTGAAGCTTTCTTT.

A note on this clone: The junction departs from the called germline gene at one end, perhaps through a read error. The genes are TRBV6-9 and TRBJ2-3; D ambiguous. The CDR3 totals 11 residues. CDR1 and CDR2 (germline): MNHGY, SVAAGI. The CDR3 sequence is CASIGGDTQYF. The DNA for the CDR3 is TGCGCCAGCATCGGCGGAGATACGCAGTATTTT.

J is TRBJ2-2 and V is TRBV20-1; TRBD1 matches at 7 bases. The CDR3 runs 13 residues. Germline V gene sequence: CDR1 DFQATT, CDR2 SNEGSKA (reference sequence). J lost 4 bases, V lost 3 bases, and 2 bases had no gene match. CDR3 in amino acids: CSARGTVTGELFF. The CDR3 DNA is TGCAGTGCTAGGGGGACAGTCACCGGGGAGCTGTTTTTT.

By share, this clone counts as large. The chain joins TRBV19 to TRBJ1-6; the D is unclear. Germline V lookup: CDR1 LNHDA, CDR2 SQIVND (reference sequence). This CDR3 region has 14 residues. Trimming took 2 bases from V and 7 from J, leaving 9 bases between them. CDR3 protein: CASSIRVGNSPLHF. CDR3 DNA: TGTGCCAGTAGTATAAGGGTTGGGAATTCACCCCTCCACTTT.

The gene calls are TRBV5-1 and TRBJ1-6, with a weak D call TRBD1 (5 bases). CDR1 is SGHRS and CDR2 is YFSETQ in the germline V gene. The V gene lost 1 base and the J gene lost 8 bases, with 16 bases spanning the gap. The CDR3 contains 16 residues. The CDR3 reads CASSLRVAGTDSPLHF. CDR3 DNA: TGCGCCAGCAGCTTGAGAGTTGCAGGGACCGATTCACCCCTCCACTTT. Full variable domain (outside the CDR3, taken from reference TRBV5-1 and TRBJ1-6): KAGVTQTPRYLIKTRGQQVTLSCSPISGHRSVSWYQQTPGQGLQFLFEYFSETQRNKGNFPGRFSGRQFSNSRSEMNVSTLELGDSALYLCASSLRVAGTDSPLHFGNGTRLTVT.

The chain uses TRBV20-1 and TRBJ2-3; D ambiguous. CDR1 and CDR2 from the germline V gene are DFQATT and SNEGSKA (reference sequence). CDR3 length: 13 amino acids. V dropped 6 bases and J dropped 3 bases, with 13 bases sitting between them. In DNA, the CDR3 is TGCAGTGCCTTACCCTTGAGTACAGATACGCAGTATTTT. Its protein is CSALPLSTDTQYF.